Listed below are T cell receptor beta chains from one sample, sequenced in a study of blood T cell repertoires in COVID-19. Libraries were prepared by immunoSEQ multiplex PCR; TCRdb keeps only in-frame clonotypes and omits some of them. The sample lists some 390,000 clones, about 89% occurring once. Sample: peripheral blood. These receptors were taken from a middle-aged woman with COVID-19, enrolled during active disease. Each CDR3 is given with its conserved first and last residue. D genes are given only for firm matches. Size values are once, few and many counts, or a class for expanded clones, and some rows have none.

D gene	clone size	V gene	J gene	CDR3 protein	CDR3 DNA
TRBD2	NA	TRBV3-1/TRBV3-2	TRBJ2-5	CASSSPGGVETQYF	TGTGCCAGCAGCTCTCCGGGGGGGGTAGAGACCCAGTACTTC
NA	once	TRBV6-2/TRBV6-3	TRBJ2-7	CASSLTEAGQYF	TGTGCCAGCAGCTTAACGGAGGCGGGGCAGTACTTC
TRBD1	NA	TRBV29-1	TRBJ1-2	CSVADRGRGYGYTF	TGCAGCGTTGCCGACAGGGGGCGAGGGTATGGCTACACCTTC
TRBD2	NA	TRBV6-5	TRBJ2-7	CASSLAGGSSYEQYF	TGTGCCAGCAGTTTAGCGGGGGGAAGCTCCTACGAGCAGTACTTC
NA	NA	TRBV2	TRBJ1-3	CASRTIRVPGNTIYF	TGTGCCAGCAGGACTATTAGGGTACCCGGAAACACCATATATTTT
NA	few	TRBV20-1	TRBJ2-2	CSASGGLFSGELFF	TGCAGTGCTAGTGGGGGACTCTTCTCCGGGGAGCTGTTTTTT
TRBD1	NA	TRBV6-6	TRBJ2-7	CASSPDPGTGYYEQYF	TGTGCCAGCAGTCCGGACCCCGGGACAGGATATTACGAGCAGTACTTC
TRBD2	NA	TRBV11-2	TRBJ2-7	CASSPGLAGNSYEQYF	TGTGCCAGCAGCCCGGGACTAGCGGGGAACTCCTACGAGCAGTACTTC
NA	NA	TRBV7-3	TRBJ2-2	CASSLGLASRELFF	TGTGCCAGCAGCTTAGGGCTAGCAAGCAGGGAGCTGTTTTTT
NA	NA	TRBV7-2	TRBJ1-6	CASSLALAGAHSPLHF	TGTGCCAGCAGCTTAGCTCTGGCAGGGGCCCATTCACCCCTCCACTTT
NA	NA	TRBV4-3	TRBJ2-7	CASSRGVEASYEQYF	TGCGCCAGCAGCCGGGGGGTCGAGGCTAGCTACGAGCAGTACTTC
TRBD1	NA	TRBV15	TRBJ1-2	CATSREPGQGPTYGYTF	TGTGCCACCAGCAGGGAGCCCGGACAGGGCCCAACCTATGGCTACACCTTC
TRBD2	NA	TRBV6-2/TRBV6-3	TRBJ2-3	CASSYTPRDYIDTQYF	TGTGCCAGCAGTTACACACCCCGGGACTACATAGATACGCAGTATTTT
NA	NA	TRBV25-1	TRBJ2-3	CASSRFGGRNTDTQYF	TGTGCCAGCAGTCGTTTTGGGGGCAGGAACACAGATACGCAGTATTTT
NA	NA	TRBV28	TRBJ2-7	CASSFPRVYEQYF	TGTGCCAGCAGTTTCCCGCGTGTGTACGAGCAGTACTTC
TRBD2	NA	TRBV12-5	TRBJ2-2	CARDVTSGLLLLDVGELFF	TGTGCTCGGGACGTGACTAGCGGACTTCTTCTTCTTGATGTCGGGGAGCTGTTTTTT
NA	NA	TRBV28	TRBJ1-3	CASSLSGVKSSGNTIYF	TGTGCCAGCAGTCTTTCCGGGGTAAAAAGCTCTGGAAACACCATATATTTT